This T cell receptor beta chain emerged from a study of shared clonotypes between healthy human individuals. Using immunoSEQ multiplex PCR, the repertoire was profiled, and TCRdb retains in-frame clones only, with some absent. The table shows millions of clones, with approximately 94% occurring only once. The ends lost 4 bases at V and 4 bases at J; junction bases unmatched: 10. This CDR3 spans 16 amino acids. Germline values: CDR1 SGHRS, CDR2 YFSETQ. It was CD45RO-negative cells, positively selected for CCR7, that made up naive CD8 cells, with terminally differentiated effector memory CD45RA+ cells excluded.

The receptor comes from a young man in good health. The chain joins TRBV5-1 to TRBJ2-1; TRBD1 aligns across 8 bases. Source material: naive CD8+ T cells sorted from blood. The CDR3 is CASSTRRQGTYNEQFF. CDR3 nucleotide sequence: TGCGCCAGCAGCACCCGGCGACAGGGGACTTACAATGAGCAGTTCTTC.